This note documents a single TCR beta chain sequence. This sample is part of a study of blood T cell repertoires in COVID-19. Study-level information: COVID-19 samples from acute and convalescent phases originated in the United States, Italy and Spain. T cells, B-cell-depleted T cells, or PBMCs supplied cDNA or gDNA.

In the authors' workflow: For nucleated cells, counts were estimated from reference gene primer amplification. Method: immunoSEQ multiplex PCR; TCRdb's copy keeps in-frame clones and lacks some. That table is the source of V, J and clone size, and D and trimming were worked out from the DNA. There are about 240,000 clones in the sample; approximately 78% occur only once, and 3% to 4% lies in the top ten. V dropped 0 bases and J dropped 2 bases, with 10 bases sitting between them. The CDR3 sequence is 15 residues long. CDR1 and CDR2 from the germline V gene are MNHEY and SVGEGT. The sequence derives from a young woman with acute or convalescent COVID-19. The chain employs TRBV6-2 or TRBV6-3 and TRBJ1-1; tentative D call: TRBD1 (6 bases). Material for sequencing was peripheral blood. Here the CDR3 reads CASSYSGQTNTEAFF. The CDR3 DNA sequence: TGTGCCAGCAGTTACTCCGGACAGACTAACACTGAAGCTTTCTTT.